Below, one T cell receptor (beta chain) is given with its context. Its target is not known. The PCR made use of 60 Vbeta and 13 Jbeta primers. Sequenced by immunoSEQ multiplex PCR; TCRdb stores in-frame clones only, minus some. In the table there are 63,000 or so clones, roughly 78% of which are singletons. Germline loops: CDR1 SGDLS, CDR2 YYNGEE. The V gene lost 3 bases and the J gene lost 7 bases, with 14 bases spanning the gap. This CDR3 has 14 amino acids. The sample comes from a study of cytomegalovirus exposure and HLA in healthy donors. Study-level points and caveats: TCR beta chain V- and J-gene trimming was linked, in a later analysis, to a missense variant in DCLRE1C. Some public TCRs appeared in many individuals, while most sequences were rare.

V is TRBV9 and J is TRBJ1-5, with D perhaps TRBD1 (6 bases). The specimen was PBMCs. The clonotype was recovered from a woman in her thirties in good health and CMV-seronegative. In DNA, the CDR3 is TGTGCCAGCAGCGCGGCGGACAGTTGGCAGCCCCAGCATTTT. Translating it yields CASSAADSWQPQHF.